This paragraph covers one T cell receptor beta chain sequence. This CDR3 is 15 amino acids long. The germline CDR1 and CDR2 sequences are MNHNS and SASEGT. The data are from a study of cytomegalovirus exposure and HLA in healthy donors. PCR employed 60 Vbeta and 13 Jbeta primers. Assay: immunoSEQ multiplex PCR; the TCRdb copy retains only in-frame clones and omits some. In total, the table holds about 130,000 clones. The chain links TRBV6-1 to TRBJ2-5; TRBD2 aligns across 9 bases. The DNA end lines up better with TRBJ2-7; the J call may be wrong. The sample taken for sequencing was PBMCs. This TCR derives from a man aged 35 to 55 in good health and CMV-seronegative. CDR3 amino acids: CASIRGGGGDYEQYF. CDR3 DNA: TGTGCCAGCATCCGGGGAGGCGGGGGGGACTACGAGCAGTACTTC.